Presented here are 4 T cell receptor beta chains from one specimen sequenced in a study of blood T cell repertoires in COVID-19. Some clones are missing from TCRdb's copy, which holds only in-frame ones; the method was immunoSEQ multiplex PCR. This table holds 150,000 to 200,000 clones, about 85% found once. Sequencing was done on a sample of peripheral blood. These receptors all come from a man aged 65 to 79 with active or convalescent COVID-19.

In DNA form, the CDR3 reads TGTGCCAGCAGCCAAGAGGAGAAAAGCGGGACAGGGGACGAGCAGTACTTC. Protein sequence: CASSQEEKSGTGDEQYF. The genes are TRBV3-1 (or the pseudogene TRBV3-2) and TRBJ2-7; TRBD1 matches at 10 bases. The V segment lost 0 bases and the J segment 5 bases; nucleotides outside the gene matches: 10. This CDR3 is 17 amino acids long. Looked up from germline, CDR1 is LGHDT and CDR2 is YNNKEL (reference sequence).

With respect to this clone: Other DNA variants within this sample encode the same CDR3. V and J are TRBV18 and TRBJ1-1; no firm D call. Germline assignment: CDR1 KGHSH and CDR2 LQKENI. The CDR3 consists of 15 residues. Deletions cut 3 bases from V and 0 bases from J, with 11 bases between. CDR3 in amino acids: CASSPSRGMNTEAFF. The CDR3 nucleotides are TGTGCCAGCTCACCCTCGCGGGGAATGAACACTGAAGCTTTCTTT.

The sample holds one count of this clone. The J gene is TRBJ2-1, the V gene TRBV5-1, with 9 bases that match TRBD2. The CDR3 consists of 20 residues. Germline CDR1 reads SGHRS; CDR2 reads YFSETQ. The V segment lost 2 bases and the J segment 2 bases; nucleotides outside the gene matches: 17. The CDR3 here is CASSFSGSSSGGEPYNEQFF. In DNA, the CDR3 is TGCGCCAGCAGCTTTTCCGGGTCGAGTAGCGGGGGAGAACCCTACAATGAGCAGTTCTTC. Full variable domain (outside the CDR3, taken from reference TRBV5-1 and TRBJ2-1): KAGVTQTPRYLIKTRGQQVTLSCSPISGHRSVSWYQQTPGQGLQFLFEYFSETQRNKGNFPGRFSGRQFSNSRSEMNVSTLELGDSALYLCASSFSGSSSGGEPYNEQFFGPGTRLTVL.

The chain has TRBV6-6 and TRBJ2-2, with 12 bases that match TRBD2. The CDR3 is 15 residues long. With V trimmed by 8 bases and J by 4 bases, 5 bases remained unmatched. Per the germline V gene, CDR1 is MNHNY and CDR2 is SVGAGI (reference sequence). The CDR3 DNA reads as TGTGCCAGCGGATCTAGCGGGGGGGGCACCGGGGAGCTGTTTTTT. Protein product: CASGSSGGGTGELFF.